Listed here are 30 T cell receptor beta chains from one sample, sequenced in a study of Ad26.COV2.S vaccination and SARS-CoV-2 variants. Some clones are missing from TCRdb's copy, which holds only in-frame ones; the method was immunoSEQ multiplex PCR. The table records 330,000 or so clones, roughly 90% of them present only once. Regarding treatment: about 20 received Ad26.COV2.S at low or high dose, single or two shots; about 5 received placebo; per-sample allocation not given. Sampling occurred on day 63 after the first vaccine or placebo injection. Sequencing was performed on peripheral blood, taken in a trial of Ad26.COV2.S vaccine versus placebo. Every receptor here comes from a person between 18 and 59 years old who received the Ad26.COV2.S COVID-19 vaccine or a placebo.

The chain is built from TRBV5-6 and TRBJ2-7; a weak D match, TRBD2 (5 bases). Trimming shortened V by 3 bases and J by 5 bases, and 18 bases separated the two germline ends. The CDR3 contains 15 residues. CDR1 and CDR2 (germline): SGHDT, YYEEEE. CDR3 residues: CASSSWARAGDEQYF. The CDR3 DNA sequence: TGTGCCAGCAGCTCATGGGCGCGAGCCGGGGACGAGCAGTACTTC.

This sequence joins TRBV29-1 and TRBJ2-1; D is ambiguous. Germline V lookup: CDR1 SQVTM, CDR2 ANQGSEA. The CDR3 spans 12 residues. Trimming pared 7 bases from V and 0 bases from J, leaving 7 bases between. The CDR3 protein is CSGESSYNEQFF. The CDR3 coding sequence is TGCAGCGGAGAGAGCTCCTACAATGAGCAGTTCTTC.

This clone was seen just once. The chain is built from TRBV6-4 and TRBJ1-6; D not certain. Germline assignment: CDR1 MRHNA and CDR2 SNTAGT. The CDR3 contains 14 residues. Trimming cost V 3 bases and J 7 bases, with 10 bases left between them. Here the CDR3 reads CASSETGNNSPLHF. CDR3 coding DNA: TGTGCCAGCAGTGAGACCGGGAACAATTCACCCCTCCACTTT.

V gene TRBV6-6 combines with J gene TRBJ2-7; D is uncertain. The CDR3 loop spans 12 amino acids. With 6 bases removed from V and 2 bases from J, the gap between germline ends came to 8 bases. The germline gives CDR1 MNHNY, CDR2 SVGAGI (reference sequence). CDR3 loop: CASSRDPYEQYV. The CDR3 DNA follows: TGTGCCAGCAGCCGAGACCCCTACGAGCAGTACGTC.

V and J are TRBV7-6 and TRBJ2-7, with D unclear. The V gene lost 5 bases and the J gene lost 2 bases, with 10 bases spanning the gap. Germline CDR1 and CDR2: SGHVS and FNYEAQ. This CDR3 has 13 residues. CDR3 region: CASSQGRPYEQYV. CDR3 sequence (DNA): TGTGCCAGCAGCCAAGGACGGCCCTACGAGCAGTACGTC.

The chain recombines TRBV7-2 with TRBJ1-6; D is perhaps TRBD1 (6 bases). Germline V gene lookup returns CDR1 SGHTA and CDR2 FQGNSA. This CDR3 is 16 amino acids long. The ends were cut back, 4 bases at V and 10 bases at J, with 20 bases in the middle. The CDR3 DNA reads as TGTGCCAGCAGCTCAGGACAGCCAAAAAGGGGATCACCCCTCCACTTT. As protein: CASSSGQPKRGSPLHF.

The chain carries TRBV2 and TRBJ1-1; D is unclear. The germline V gene has CDR1 SNHLY and CDR2 FYNNEI. This CDR3 has 14 residues. V lost 6 bases to trimming and J lost 0 bases, with 11 bases between them. In nucleotides, the CDR3 is TGTGCCAGCAGCGAAAGGGTGCTGAACACTGAAGCTTTCTTT. It is translated as CASSERVLNTEAFF.

The sample holds one count of this clone. The chain couples TRBV6-2 or TRBV6-3 to TRBJ2-7; D is possibly TRBD1 (6 bases). From germline, CDR1 is MNHEY and CDR2 SVGEGT. The CDR3 totals 15 residues. V lost 5 bases to trimming and J lost 1 base, with 15 bases between them. CDR3 bases: TGTGCCAGCAGTCGGGCCGGGACACCATCCTACGAGCAGTACGTC. As protein: CASSRAGTPSYEQYV.

The V gene is TRBV10-3, the J gene TRBJ1-1; no clear D. CDR1 ENHRY and CDR2 SYGVKD come from the germline V gene. Trimming took off 7 bases at V and 1 base at J, with 10 bases between the two ends. CDR3 size: 13 residues. The CDR3 sequence: CAIKGEPNTEAFF. CDR3 nucleotide sequence: TGTGCCATCAAAGGCGAACCGAACACTGAAGCTTTCTTT.

The V call is TRBV2, the J call TRBJ2-2; D uncertain. From germline, CDR1 is SNHLY and CDR2 FYNNEI. This CDR3 is 16 amino acids long. Deletions cut 5 bases from V and 0 bases from J, with 13 bases between. In DNA, the CDR3 is TGTGCCAGCAGTCAATACAGTGTCGCGAACACCGGGGAGCTGTTTTTT. Protein sequence: CASSQYSVANTGELFF.

This clone appeared a few times. The rearrangement links TRBV27 to TRBJ1-1; D not certain. Looked up from germline, CDR1 is MNHEY and CDR2 is SMNVEV (reference sequence). Trimming pared 7 bases from V and 0 bases from J, leaving 12 bases between. CDR3 length: 14 residues. The CDR3, as DNA: TGTGCCAGCACCGGAGGAGGGATGAACACTGAAGCTTTCTTT. Amino acids: CASTGGGMNTEAFF.

The gene calls are TRBV6-2 or TRBV6-3 and TRBJ1-1; 7 bases match TRBD1. This CDR3 is built from 15 residues. Germline CDR1 and CDR2: MNHEY and SVGEGT. V trimming: 4 bases; J trimming: 11 bases; junction bases outside the gene matches: 16. CDR3 sequence: CASSSRDRQGFWAFF. The CDR3 DNA sequence: TGTGCCAGCAGTTCGAGGGACAGACAGGGCTTTTGGGCTTTCTTT.

The chain carries TRBV29-1 and TRBJ2-2; D ambiguous. In germline, CDR1 is SQVTM, CDR2 ANQGSEA. CDR3 length equals 12 residues. Trimming pared 2 bases from V and 4 bases from J, leaving 5 bases between. CDR3 DNA: TGCAGCGTTGAAAGGAGCACCGGGGAGCTGTTTTTT. Its translation is CSVERSTGELFF.

The V and J genes are TRBV29-1 and TRBJ2-5; D is tentatively TRBD1 or TRBD2 (5 bases each). CDR3 length: 12 residues. Per germline, CDR1 SQVTM and CDR2 ANQGSEA. V lost 3 bases, J lost 5 bases, and 10 bases lay in between. The CDR3 DNA reads TGCAGCGTTGAGGTAGGGGAGGAGACCCAGTACTTC. This codes for CSVEVGEETQYF.

The genes are TRBV6-5 and TRBJ1-4; D gene unclear. Trimming left V 2 bases short and J 8 bases short, with 12 bases between. There are 14 residues in the CDR3. CDR1 and CDR2 from the germline V gene are MNHEY and SVGAGI. Written as DNA, the CDR3 is TGTGCCAGCAGTTACGGCCCAGTTAGGGAAAAACTGTTTTTT. This sequence encodes CASSYGPVREKLFF.

This clone was seen only once. The CDR3 region is CASSRDIPGNTIYF. Here the CDR3 DNA reads TGTGCCAGCAGCCGAGACATTCCGGGAAACACCATATATTTT. V usage is TRBV7-9 and J usage is TRBJ1-3; D unresolved. Germline V CDR1 and CDR2: SEHNR, FQNEAQ (reference sequence). The CDR3 extends over 14 amino acids. V was clipped by 5 bases and J by 4 bases, with 12 bases between them.

This clone was counted once. This chain connects TRBV6-5 to TRBJ2-1; TRBD2 might be the D (6 bases). CDR1 and CDR2 from the germline V gene are MNHEY and SVGAGI. V gave up 0 bases and J gave up 8 bases, with 14 bases separating them. This CDR3 spans 15 amino acids. This chain's CDR3 is CASSYSGRDGDEQFF. CDR3 nucleotides: TGTGCCAGCAGTTACTCGGGGCGGGATGGAGATGAGCAGTTCTTC.

The V and J genes are TRBV2 and TRBJ2-5, with D unclear. Germline CDR1 SNHLY, CDR2 FYNNEI. The CDR3 has 11 amino acids. V was pared by 6 bases and J by 4 bases, with 6 bases between. CDR3 region: CASSELETQYF. CDR3 sequence (DNA): TGTGCCAGCAGCGAGCTAGAGACCCAGTACTTC.

V usage is TRBV6-6 and J usage is TRBJ1-5, with 8 bases aligning to TRBD1. Germline V gene data show CDR1 as MNHNY and CDR2 as SVGAGI (reference sequence). V shed 6 bases, J shed 4 bases, and the junction held 5 bases outside the gene matches. CDR3 length: 14 amino acids. CDR3 protein: CASSWTGSNQPQHF. The CDR3 coding sequence is TGTGCCAGCAGCTGGACAGGGTCTAATCAGCCCCAGCATTTT.

There are a few counts of this clone. The CDR3 bases are TGTGCCAGCAGACTAACGACAGGTCCCTCCTACGAGCAGTACGTC. It yields the protein CASRLTTGPSYEQYV. The gene calls are TRBV27 and TRBJ2-7; D might be TRBD1 (6 bases). Germline loops: CDR1 MNHEY, CDR2 SMNVEV (reference sequence). Trimming took 6 bases from V and 0 from J, leaving 15 bases between them. The CDR3 is 15 residues long.

The chain couples TRBV4-3 to TRBJ1-1, with unresolved D. Germline CDR1 is LGHNA and CDR2 is YSLEER. CDR3 length: 15 amino acids. The V and J ends lost 1 base and 6 bases respectively, with 15 bases between them. CDR3: CASSQVGGGGPEAFF. The CDR3 region has the DNA TGCGCCAGCAGCCAAGTCGGAGGAGGCGGGCCTGAAGCTTTCTTT.

V and J are TRBV12-3 or TRBV12-4 and TRBJ2-1; D not resolved. The V gene lost 4 bases and the J gene lost 3 bases, with 4 bases spanning the gap. This CDR3 has 12 residues. CDR3 nucleotides: TGTGCCAGCAGTTCTATCTACAATGAGCAGTTCTTC. Residues: CASSSIYNEQFF.

The chain has TRBV3-1 (or the pseudogene TRBV3-2) and TRBJ2-3, with D tentatively TRBD1 or TRBD2 (5 bases each). The CDR3 is made up of 13 amino acids. The germline V gene encodes CDR1 LGHDT and CDR2 YNNKEL (reference sequence). V was shortened by 1 base and J by 7 bases, with 9 bases between the two germline ends. CDR3 nucleotide sequence: TGTGCCAGCAGCCAAGGAGAGGGGAATACGCAGTATTTT. Translating it yields CASSQGEGNTQYF.

Comment on this clone: The sample has other DNA sequences that encode this CDR3 too. The chain joins TRBV5-1 to TRBJ2-5; the D gene is possibly TRBD2 (6 bases). V gave up 5 bases and J gave up 1 base, with 12 bases separating them. The CDR3 is 14 amino acids. The germline V gene encodes CDR1 SGHRS and CDR2 YFSETQ. The CDR3 nucleotides read TGCGCCAGCAGTATAGGACTATTCCAAGAGACCCAGTACTTC. The encoded protein is CASSIGLFQETQYF.

The chain has TRBV9 and TRBJ1-6; tentatively, D is TRBD1 (5 bases). The CDR3 runs 13 residues. V was clipped by 3 bases and J by 13 bases, with 14 bases between them. Germline assignment: CDR1 SGDLS and CDR2 YYNGEE. The CDR3 sequence is CASSAGRDLPLHF. CDR3 in DNA: TGTGCCAGCAGCGCCGGCAGGGATCTCCCCCTCCACTTT.

This clone was detected only once. This chain connects TRBV27 to TRBJ2-1; 10 bases are a match to TRBD2. Germline V gene data show CDR1 as MNHEY and CDR2 as SMNVEV (reference sequence). The CDR3 contains 16 residues. Trimming cost V 8 bases and J 6 bases; bases outside gene matches: 13. The CDR3 protein is CASANPSGRVANEQFF. In nucleotides, the CDR3 is TGTGCCAGCGCTAACCCCAGCGGGAGGGTAGCCAATGAGCAGTTCTTC.

This clone was seen just once. The J gene is TRBJ2-3, the V gene TRBV5-4, with D unresolved. Germline-derived CDR1 and CDR2 are SGHNT and YYREEE (reference sequence). Trimming pared 4 bases from V and 0 bases from J, leaving 6 bases between. The length of the CDR3 is 13 residues. This CDR3 is CASSVESTDTQYF. CDR3 bases: TGTGCCAGCAGCGTAGAAAGCACAGATACGCAGTATTTT. The full variable domain, with the rest looked up from reference TRBV5-4 and TRBJ2-3, is ETGVTQSPTHLIKTRGQQVTLRCSSQSGHNTVSWYQQALGQGPQFIFQYYREEENGRGNFPPRFSGLQFPNYSSELNVNALELDDSALYLCASSVESTDTQYFGPGTRLTVL.

In its sample, this clone was seen once. The rearrangement uses TRBV20-1 and TRBJ2-3; D is unresolved. From germline, CDR1 is DFQATT and CDR2 SNEGSKA (reference sequence). Between the trimmed V and J ends, which lost 3 bases and 5 bases, there was a span of 15 bases. This CDR3 has 14 amino acids. Here the CDR3 DNA reads TGCAGTGCTAGTCTAGGACGCTGGGGAGATACGCAGTATTTT. Residues: CSASLGRWGDTQYF.

The chain is built from TRBV18 and TRBJ2-1; no firm D call. The V and J ends lost 5 bases and 3 bases respectively, with 8 bases between them. The CDR3 loop spans 13 amino acids. Germline CDR1 reads KGHSH; CDR2 reads LQKENI. CDR3: CASSKTIYNEQFF. The CDR3 DNA reads as TGTGCCAGCTCAAAAACAATCTACAATGAGCAGTTCTTC.

The chain joins TRBV30 to TRBJ2-1, with D possibly TRBD2 on 5 matching bases. The CDR3 length is 12 residues. Per the germline V gene, CDR1 is GTSNPN and CDR2 is SVGIG (reference sequence). V lost 4 bases and J 9 bases, leaving 13 bases between the germline ends. The chain's CDR3 is CAWIGQEAEQFF. The CDR3 DNA reads as TGTGCCTGGATCGGTCAGGAGGCTGAGCAGTTCTTC.